This T cell receptor (beta chain) was observed in a study of immune characterization of retroperitoneal liposarcoma. Trimming shortened V by 5 bases and J by 1 base, and 5 bases separated the two germline ends. CDR3 size: 12 residues. Germline CDR1 and CDR2: SGHTA and FQGNSA. MiXCR, applied by TCRdb to the PCR reads, yields one record per CDR3 protein. The sample shows more than 10,000 distinct CDR3 sequences, approximately 28% of them seen only once. This clonotype rates as medium-sized. The chain is built from TRBV7-2 and TRBJ1-2; D gene uncertain. Sequencing was done on a sample of tumor tissue. The clonotype originates from a female donor with retroperitoneal liposarcoma. CDR3 sequence: CASSPVNYGYTF. The CDR3, as DNA: TGTGCCAGCAGCCCCGTTAACTATGGCTACACCTTC.